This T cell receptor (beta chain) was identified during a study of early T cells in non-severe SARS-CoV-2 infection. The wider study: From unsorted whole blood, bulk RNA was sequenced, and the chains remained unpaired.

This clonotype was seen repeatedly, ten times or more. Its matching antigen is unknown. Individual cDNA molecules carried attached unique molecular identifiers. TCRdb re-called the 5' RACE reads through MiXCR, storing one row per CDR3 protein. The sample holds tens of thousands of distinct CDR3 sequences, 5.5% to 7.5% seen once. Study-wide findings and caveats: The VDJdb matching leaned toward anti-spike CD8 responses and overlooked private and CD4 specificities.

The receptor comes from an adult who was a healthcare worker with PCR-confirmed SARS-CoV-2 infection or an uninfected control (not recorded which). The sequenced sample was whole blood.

The CDR3 sequence: CASSAGLNYNEQFF. The CDR3 region has the DNA TGTGCCAGCTCAGCGGGACTGAACTACAATGAGCAGTTCTTC. The V gene is TRBV18, the J gene TRBJ2-1; D possibly corresponds to TRBD2 (6 bases). V was shortened by 5 bases and J by 3 bases, with 11 bases between the two germline ends. This CDR3 region has 14 residues. Per germline, CDR1 KGHSH and CDR2 LQKENI.